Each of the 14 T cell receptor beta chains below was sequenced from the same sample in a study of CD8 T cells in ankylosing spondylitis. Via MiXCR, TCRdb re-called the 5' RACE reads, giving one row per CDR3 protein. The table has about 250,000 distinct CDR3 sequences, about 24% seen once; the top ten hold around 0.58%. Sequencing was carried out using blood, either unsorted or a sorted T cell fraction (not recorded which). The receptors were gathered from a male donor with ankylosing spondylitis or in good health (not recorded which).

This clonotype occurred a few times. The CDR3 DNA follows: TGTGCCAGCAGCAAGACAGGGGGCGCTTACGAGCAGTACTTC. Protein product: CASSKTGGAYEQYF. The chain links TRBV12-3 or TRBV12-4 to TRBJ2-7; 10 nucleotides agree with TRBD1. The CDR3 is made up of 14 amino acids. V shed 6 bases and J 4 bases; nucleotides not matched to a gene: 6.

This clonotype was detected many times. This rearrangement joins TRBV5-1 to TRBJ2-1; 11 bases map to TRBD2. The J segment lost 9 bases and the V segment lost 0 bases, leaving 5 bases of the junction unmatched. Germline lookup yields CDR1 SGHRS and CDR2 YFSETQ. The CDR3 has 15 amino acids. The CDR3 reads CASSLVAGGPGEQFF. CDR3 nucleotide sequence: TGCGCCAGCAGCTTGGTAGCGGGGGGGCCAGGTGAGCAGTTCTTC.

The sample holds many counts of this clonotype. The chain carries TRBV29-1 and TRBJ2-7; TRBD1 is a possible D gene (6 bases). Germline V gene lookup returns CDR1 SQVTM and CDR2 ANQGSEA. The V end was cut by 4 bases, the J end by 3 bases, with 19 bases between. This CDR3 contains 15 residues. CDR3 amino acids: CSVVGLTGQIYEQYF. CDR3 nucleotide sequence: TGCAGCGTTGTGGGTCTCACCGGACAGATCTACGAGCAGTACTTC.

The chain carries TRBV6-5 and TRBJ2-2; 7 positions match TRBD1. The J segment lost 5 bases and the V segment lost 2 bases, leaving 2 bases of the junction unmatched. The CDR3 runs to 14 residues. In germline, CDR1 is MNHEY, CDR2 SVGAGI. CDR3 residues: CASSYDRVTGELFF. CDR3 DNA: TGTGCCAGCAGTTACGACAGGGTGACCGGGGAGCTGTTTTTT.

CDR3 bases: TGTGCCAGCAGCCAGAGGCGAGGGGCCGGCACAGATACGCAGTATTTT. Its protein product is CASSQRRGAGTDTQYF. V is TRBV4-2 and J is TRBJ2-3; tentatively, D is TRBD1 or TRBD2 (5 bases each). CDR3 length: 16 residues. The germline gives CDR1 LGHNA, CDR2 YNFKEQ. With 3 bases removed from V and 1 base from J, the gap between germline ends came to 14 bases.

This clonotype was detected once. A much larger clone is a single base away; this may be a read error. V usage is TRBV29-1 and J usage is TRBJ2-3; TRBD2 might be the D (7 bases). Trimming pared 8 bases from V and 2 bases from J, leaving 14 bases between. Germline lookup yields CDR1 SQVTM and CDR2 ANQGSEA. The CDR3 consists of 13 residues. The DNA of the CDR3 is TGCAGCTCGCCCGGGGGGCTCACAGATACGCAGTATTTT. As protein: CSSPGGLTDTQYF.

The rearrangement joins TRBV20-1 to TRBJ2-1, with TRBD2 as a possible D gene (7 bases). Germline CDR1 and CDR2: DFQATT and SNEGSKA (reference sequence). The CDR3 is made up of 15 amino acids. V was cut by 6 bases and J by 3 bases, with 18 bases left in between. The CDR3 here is CSAPLAGALYNEQFF. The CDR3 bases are TGCAGTGCGCCCTTGGCGGGGGCTCTCTACAATGAGCAGTTCTTC.

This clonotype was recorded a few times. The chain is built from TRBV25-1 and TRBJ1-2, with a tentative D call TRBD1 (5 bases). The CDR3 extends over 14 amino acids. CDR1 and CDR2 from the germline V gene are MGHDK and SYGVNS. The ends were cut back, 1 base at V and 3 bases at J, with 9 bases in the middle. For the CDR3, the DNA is TGTGCCAGCAGTGAATTGGGGGGGGACTATGGCTACACCTTC. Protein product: CASSELGGDYGYTF.

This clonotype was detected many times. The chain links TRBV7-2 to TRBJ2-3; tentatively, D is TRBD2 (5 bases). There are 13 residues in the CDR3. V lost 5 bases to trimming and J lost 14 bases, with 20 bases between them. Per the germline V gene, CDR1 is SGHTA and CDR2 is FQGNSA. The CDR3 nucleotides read TGTGCCAGCAGCCCGGAGGCAAACAGCAACCCGTATTTT. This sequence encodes CASSPEANSNPYF.

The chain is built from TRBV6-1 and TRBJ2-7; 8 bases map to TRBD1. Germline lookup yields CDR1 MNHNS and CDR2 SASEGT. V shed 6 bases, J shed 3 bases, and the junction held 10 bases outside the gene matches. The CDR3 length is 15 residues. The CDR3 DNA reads TGTGCCAGCAGGATACAGGGGGTGGGGGGCTACGAGCAGTACTTC. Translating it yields CASRIQGVGGYEQYF.

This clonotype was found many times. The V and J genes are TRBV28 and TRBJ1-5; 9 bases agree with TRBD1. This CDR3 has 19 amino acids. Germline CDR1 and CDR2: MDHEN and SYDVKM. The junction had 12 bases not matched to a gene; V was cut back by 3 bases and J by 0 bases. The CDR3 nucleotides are TGTGCCAGCAGTTTGCGGGGACAGGGTAAGCGATATAGCAATCAGCCCCAGCATTTT. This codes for CASSLRGQGKRYSNQPQHF.

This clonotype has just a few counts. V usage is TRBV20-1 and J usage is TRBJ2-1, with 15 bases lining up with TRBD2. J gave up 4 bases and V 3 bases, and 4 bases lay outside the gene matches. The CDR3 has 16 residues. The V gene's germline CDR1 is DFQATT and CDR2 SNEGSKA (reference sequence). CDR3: CSASRTSGGAYNEQFF. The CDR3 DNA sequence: TGCAGTGCTAGCCGGACTAGCGGGGGGGCGTACAATGAGCAGTTCTTC.

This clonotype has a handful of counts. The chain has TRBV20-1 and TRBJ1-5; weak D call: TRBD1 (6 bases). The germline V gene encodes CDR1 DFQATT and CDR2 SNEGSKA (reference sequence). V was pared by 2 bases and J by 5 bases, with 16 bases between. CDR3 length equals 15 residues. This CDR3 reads CSARPAGQRDQPQHF. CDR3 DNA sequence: TGCAGTGCTAGACCCGCTGGACAGAGAGATCAGCCCCAGCATTTT.

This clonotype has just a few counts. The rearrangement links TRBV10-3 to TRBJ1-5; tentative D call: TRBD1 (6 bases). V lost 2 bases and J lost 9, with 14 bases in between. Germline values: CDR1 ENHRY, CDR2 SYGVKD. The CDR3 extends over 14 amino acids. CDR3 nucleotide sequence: TGTGCCATCAGTGAGAGCGGACAGCCGTGGCCCCAGCATTTT. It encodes CAISESGQPWPQHF.